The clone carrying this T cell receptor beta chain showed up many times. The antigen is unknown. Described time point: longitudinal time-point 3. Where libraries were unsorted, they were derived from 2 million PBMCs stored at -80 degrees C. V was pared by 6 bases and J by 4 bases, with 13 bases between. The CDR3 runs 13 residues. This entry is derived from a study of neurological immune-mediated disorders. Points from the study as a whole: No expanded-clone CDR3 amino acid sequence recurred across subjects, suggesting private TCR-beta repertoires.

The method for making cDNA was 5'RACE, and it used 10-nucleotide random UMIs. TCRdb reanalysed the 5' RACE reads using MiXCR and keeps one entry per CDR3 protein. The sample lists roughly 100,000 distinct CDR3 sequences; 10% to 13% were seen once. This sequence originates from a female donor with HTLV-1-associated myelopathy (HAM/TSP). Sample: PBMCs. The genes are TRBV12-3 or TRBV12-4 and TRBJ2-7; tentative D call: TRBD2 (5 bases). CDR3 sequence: CASSFRRTYEQYF. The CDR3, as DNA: TGTGCCAGCAGCTTCAGGAGGACGTACGAGCAGTACTTC.